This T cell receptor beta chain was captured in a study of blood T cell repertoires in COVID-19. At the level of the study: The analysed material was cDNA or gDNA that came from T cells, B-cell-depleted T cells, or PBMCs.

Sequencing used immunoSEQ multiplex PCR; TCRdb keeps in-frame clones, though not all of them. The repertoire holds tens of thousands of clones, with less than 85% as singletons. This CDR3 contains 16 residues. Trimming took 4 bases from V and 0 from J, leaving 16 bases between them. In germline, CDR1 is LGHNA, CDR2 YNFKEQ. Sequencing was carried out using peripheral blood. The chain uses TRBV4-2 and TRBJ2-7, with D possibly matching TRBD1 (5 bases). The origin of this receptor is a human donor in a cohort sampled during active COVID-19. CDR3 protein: CASSPTPDSFSYEQYF. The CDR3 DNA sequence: TGTGCCAGCAGCCCGACTCCCGACAGCTTCTCCTACGAGCAGTACTTC.